The next 5 T cell receptor beta chains were all read from a single sample in a study of T cell repertoires in cytomegalovirus infection. Their specific antigens are unknown. TCRdb called the reads again in MiXCR, with one record for every CDR3 protein. This table has around 900,000 distinct CDR3 sequences, about a third appearing once. Sequences were derived from cultured CD8+ T cells from PBMCs, sampled from culture after CMV antigen stimulation. The origin of the receptors is a human donor in good health (CMV status not recorded). Some clones in this sample may be carry-over from other donors' samples.

The rearrangement uses TRBV6-1 and TRBJ1-2, with D tentatively TRBD1 (5 bases). The CDR3 sequence is 16 residues long. The germline V gene has CDR1 MNHNS and CDR2 SASEGT. Trimming removed 2 bases at V and 8 bases at J, with 21 bases between. CDR3 nucleotides: TGTGCCAGCAGTGAACTCGGGCTCCGCCAGGGAAGAGGCTACACCTTC. Amino acids: CASSELGLRQGRGYTF.

A few counts support this clonotype. V and J are TRBV6-2 or TRBV6-3 and TRBJ2-6, with D uncertain. CDR1 and CDR2 (germline): MNHEY, SVGEGT. The CDR3 is 15 residues long. V was trimmed by 5 bases and J by 12 bases, leaving 20 bases between them. The CDR3 DNA reads as TGTGCCAGCAGTCAGGACCCCTCTGGGTGGGGCGTCCTGACTTTC. Translating it yields CASSQDPSGWGVLTF.

The chain has TRBV7-9 and TRBJ1-1, with TRBD1 identical over 9 bases. The junction had 10 bases not matched to a gene; V was cut back by 4 bases and J by 4 bases. CDR1 and CDR2 from the germline V gene are SEHNR and FQNEAQ (reference sequence). CDR3 size: 16 residues. Here the CDR3 DNA reads TGTGCCAGCAGCTCGGGACAGGGAAGGTTAGGCACTGAAGCTTTCTTT. It codes for CASSSGQGRLGTEAFF.

This clonotype was observed a handful of times. The V call is TRBV20-1, the J call TRBJ2-1; TRBD2 aligns across 7 bases. From germline, CDR1 is DFQATT and CDR2 SNEGSKA (reference sequence). With V trimmed by 1 base and J by 0 bases, 9 bases remained unmatched. The CDR3 length is 17 residues. Written as DNA, the CDR3 is TGCAGTGCTAGAGGGGGAGCGGGGAAGAGCTCCTACAATGAGCAGTTCTTC. This sequence encodes CSARGGAGKSSYNEQFF.

CDR3 DNA: TGCGCCAGCAGCTTGTTATTGACCGACTGGGATGAGCAGTTCTTC. As protein: CASSLLLTDWDEQFF. V gene TRBV5-1 combines with J gene TRBJ2-1; D gene uncertain. V shed 1 base and J shed 8 bases, with 16 bases lying between them. There are 15 residues in the CDR3. CDR1 and CDR2 (germline): SGHRS, YFSETQ.